Listed below are T cell receptor beta chains from one sample, sequenced in a study of blood T cell repertoires in COVID-19. TCRdb's table, derived via immunoSEQ multiplex PCR, lists solely in-frame clones and lacks some. There are roughly 79,000 clones in the sample; 87% occur only once, and nearly 5% lies in the top ten. Sequencing was done on a sample of peripheral blood. Receptors originate from a woman over 75 with active or convalescent COVID-19. CDR3s include the opening cysteine and the closing phenylalanine or tryptophan. D genes are given only for firm matches. Not every row has a clone size; where given, it reads once, few, many or a size class.

size: NA
length: 17
J: TRBJ1-5
D: NA
V: TRBV28
DNA: TGTGCCAGCAGCCCCCCGGTACCCGCCAATAGCAATCAGCCCCAGCATTTT
CDR3: CASSPPVPANSNQPQHF

size: NA
length: 14
J: TRBJ2-4
D: TRBD2
V: TRBV5-8
DNA: TGTGCCAGCACCCGGCGGGGGATGGAAAGAATTCAGTACTTC
CDR3: CASTRRGMERIQYF

size: NA
length: 16
J: TRBJ1-6
D: TRBD1
V: TRBV18
DNA: TGTGCCAGCTCACCCCTACAGGGGGCTGGGAATTCACCCCTCCACTTT
CDR3: CASSPLQGAGNSPLHF

size: NA
length: 19
J: TRBJ2-1
D: TRBD2
V: TRBV28
DNA: TGTGCCAGCACCCACCGGAGGGCGGGGGGCCTCCGATACTACAATGAGCAGTTCTTC
CDR3: CASTHRRAGGLRYYNEQFF

size: NA
length: 15
J: TRBJ2-2
D: TRBD2
V: TRBV19
DNA: TGTGCCAGTAGTTTCGGGGGGATGAGCACCGGGGAGCTGTTTTTT
CDR3: CASSFGGMSTGELFF

size: NA
length: 13
J: TRBJ1-5
D: TRBD1
V: TRBV2
DNA: TGTGCCGGGGACCGGGACAGGGGTCAGCCCCAGCATTTT
CDR3: CAGDRDRGQPQHF

size: NA
length: 12
J: TRBJ1-1
D: NA
V: TRBV2
DNA: TGTGCCAGCAGTGAAGCAAGAGTTGAAGCTTTCTTT
CDR3: CASSEARVEAFF

size: once
length: 16
J: TRBJ2-4
D: TRBD1
V: TRBV19
DNA: TGTGCCAGTAGTATTCGGGACAGGATAGCCAAAAACATTCAGTACTTC
CDR3: CASSIRDRIAKNIQYF

size: NA
length: 13
J: TRBJ1-2
D: NA
V: TRBV5-8
DNA: TGTGCCAGCAGCTTGGTGAGGGCTGGGGGCTACACCTTC
CDR3: CASSLVRAGGYTF

size: NA
length: 14
J: TRBJ2-3
D: TRBD1
V: TRBV28
DNA: TGTGCCATCAGGGACAGCCGAGCTCGAGATACGCAGTATTTT
CDR3: CAIRDSRARDTQYF

size: NA
length: 13
J: TRBJ2-5
D: NA
V: TRBV5-4
DNA: TGTGCCAGCAGCCGTCGCGGAGAAGAGACCCAGTACTTC
CDR3: CASSRRGEETQYF

size: NA
length: 14
J: TRBJ1-2
D: NA
V: TRBV9
DNA: TGTGCCAGCAGTGACCTAAAAAGGGGATATGGCTACACCTTC
CDR3: CASSDLKRGYGYTF

size: NA
length: 14
J: TRBJ1-2
D: NA
V: TRBV4-3
DNA: TGCGCCAGCAGCCAAGACCCAGGGAGGTTGGGCTACACCTTC
CDR3: CASSQDPGRLGYTF

size: NA
length: 15
J: TRBJ1-3
D: TRBD1
V: TRBV7-2
DNA: TGTGCCAGCAGCCGGTCCACAGGGGTCGTAAGCACCATATATTTT
CDR3: CASSRSTGVVSTIYF

size: few
length: 13
J: TRBJ1-1
D: NA
V: TRBV9
DNA: TGTGCCAGCCCCTTTTTGAGGAACACTGAAGCTTTCTTT
CDR3: CASPFLRNTEAFF

size: few
length: 13
J: TRBJ1-1
D: NA
V: TRBV6-6
DNA: TGTGCCAGCAGTTACCTAGAGGGTACTGAAGCTTTCTTT
CDR3: CASSYLEGTEAFF

size: NA
length: 16
J: TRBJ1-5
D: TRBD1
V: TRBV4-3
DNA: TGCGCCAGCAGCCAAGGATTCAGGGGGAGCAATCAGCCCCAGCATTTT
CDR3: CASSQGFRGSNQPQHF

size: NA
length: 17
J: TRBJ2-6
D: NA
V: TRBV28
DNA: TGTGCCAGCAAGGAGGGGGGGGCACCCTCTGGGGCCAACGTCCTGACTTTC
CDR3: CASKEGGAPSGANVLTF

size: NA
length: 15
J: TRBJ1-1
D: NA
V: TRBV11-2
DNA: TGTGCCAGCAGCACCCAATCCATAAGCCCTGCCACCCTTTTCTTT
CDR3: CASSTQSISPATLFF

size: NA
length: 15
J: TRBJ2-3
D: NA
V: TRBV18
DNA: TGTGCCAGCTCACCATTTAGCGGTTCCAGGAATACGCAGTATTTT
CDR3: CASSPFSGSRNTQYF

size: once
length: 13
J: TRBJ2-3
D: TRBD1
V: TRBV5-1
DNA: TGCGCCAGCAGCCGACAGGGGGCAGATACGCAGTATTTT
CDR3: CASSRQGADTQYF